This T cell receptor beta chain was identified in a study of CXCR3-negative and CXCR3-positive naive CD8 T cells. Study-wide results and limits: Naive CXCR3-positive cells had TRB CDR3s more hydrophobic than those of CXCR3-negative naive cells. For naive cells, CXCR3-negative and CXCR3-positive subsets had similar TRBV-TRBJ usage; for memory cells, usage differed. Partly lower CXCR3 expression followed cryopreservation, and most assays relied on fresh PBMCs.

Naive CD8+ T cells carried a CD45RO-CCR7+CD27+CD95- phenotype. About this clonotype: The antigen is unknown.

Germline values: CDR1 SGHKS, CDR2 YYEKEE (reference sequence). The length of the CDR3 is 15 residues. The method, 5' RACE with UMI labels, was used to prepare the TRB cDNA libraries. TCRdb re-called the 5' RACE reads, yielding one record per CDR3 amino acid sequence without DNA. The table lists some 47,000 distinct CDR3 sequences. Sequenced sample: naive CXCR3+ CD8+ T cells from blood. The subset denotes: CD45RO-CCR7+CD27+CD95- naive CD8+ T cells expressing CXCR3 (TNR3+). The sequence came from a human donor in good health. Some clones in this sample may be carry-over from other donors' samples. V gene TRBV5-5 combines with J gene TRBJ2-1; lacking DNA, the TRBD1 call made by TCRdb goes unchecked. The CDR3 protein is CASSPGFGLGLEQFF.